This TCR beta chain appears in the sequencing data of a study of CD8 T cells in Susac syndrome. The authors reverse transcribed about 0.5 to 1 ug RNA with random hexamers. TCRdb ran MiXCR on the immunoSEQ multiplex PCR reads and lists one entry per CDR3 protein. The table has fewer than 150,000 distinct CDR3 sequences, 85% to 95% seen once; the top ten hold over 0.15%. With 7 bases removed from V and 6 bases from J, the gap between germline ends came to 15 bases. This CDR3 contains 13 residues. Looked up from germline, CDR1 is LNHDA and CDR2 is SQIVND (reference sequence). The rearrangement links TRBV19 to TRBJ1-2; D unclear. The origin of this receptor is a human donor with Susac syndrome. The sequenced material came from CD8+ T cells from PBMCs. The CDR3 nucleotides read TGTGCCAGTACCGGGTCCATAAGGGATGGCTACACCTTC. It encodes CASTGSIRDGYTF.